What follows describes a single T cell receptor (beta chain). Per the germline V gene, CDR1 is MNHNS and CDR2 is SASEGT. Trimming cost V 3 bases and J 8 bases, with 14 bases left between them. This CDR3 region has 15 residues. The data belong to a study of T cell responses to AZD1222 COVID-19 vaccine. The protocol was immunoSEQ multiplex PCR, while the TCRdb copy is restricted to in-frame clones and leaves out a portion. The sample includes 120,000 or so clones, around 93% of them seen just once. This clonotype was sampled from an adult in good health. The source material was peripheral blood, sampled on day 0 of AZD1222 vaccination. The J gene is TRBJ1-6, the V gene TRBV6-1, with D tentatively TRBD1 (6 bases). In DNA form, the CDR3 reads TGTGCCAGCAGTGACACTATGGCAGGGGATTCACCCCTCCACTTT. Residues: CASSDTMAGDSPLHF.